This TCR beta chain was recovered during a study of radiotherapy plus CTLA-4 blockade in lung cancer (dated by TCRdb to 2016 to 2018). Background on the whole study: Among the enrolled patients, roughly 17% had an objective response, and 31% reached disease control. On the study overall, not on this receptor specifically: After treatment with radiotherapy and ipilimumab, TCR clones that originated in tumors expanded in peripheral blood. The strongest predictors of response, as reported, were early dynamic changes in blood T cell clones along with a rise in serum interferon-beta after radiation.

Library construction relied on the immunoSEQ multiplex PCR assay. TCRdb took over this immuneACCESS table, retaining in-frame rearrangements with V and J assigned. Such tables are incomplete; in checked studies, under half of the missing clones stem from an unresolved V gene, and the remainder is unexplained. Here the sample has 50,000 to 65,000 clones; around 79% occur a single time. 2% to 3% of the sample is in the top ten clones. The study evaluated CTLA-4 blockade (ipilimumab) given together with focal radiation therapy in patients who had chemo-refractory metastatic non-small-cell lung cancer. After removal of 3 bases from V and 8 bases from J, the junction retains 10 bases not matched to a gene. Via the germline V gene (reference sequence), CDR1 is MNHEY and CDR2 SMNVEV. From the cysteine up to the phenylalanine, the CDR3 has a length of 15 residues. Just CDR3 DNA is preserved here, 45 bases in frame from base 1.

Concerning this clone: The target of this receptor is not known. No qualities accompany the bases; no much larger clone lies one base away.

This chain joins TRBV27 to TRBJ1-1; TRBD1 lines up with 9 middle nucleotides. The source of this sequence is a human donor with non-small cell lung cancer whose response to radiotherapy plus ipilimumab could not be evaluated. This specimen consisted of peripheral blood, obtained from a patient treated with radiotherapy plus ipilimumab. The CDR3 region reads CASSLVQGAKGEAFF. The nucleotides are TGTGCCAGCAGTTTGGTACAGGGGGCTAAGGGAGAAGCTTTCTTT.